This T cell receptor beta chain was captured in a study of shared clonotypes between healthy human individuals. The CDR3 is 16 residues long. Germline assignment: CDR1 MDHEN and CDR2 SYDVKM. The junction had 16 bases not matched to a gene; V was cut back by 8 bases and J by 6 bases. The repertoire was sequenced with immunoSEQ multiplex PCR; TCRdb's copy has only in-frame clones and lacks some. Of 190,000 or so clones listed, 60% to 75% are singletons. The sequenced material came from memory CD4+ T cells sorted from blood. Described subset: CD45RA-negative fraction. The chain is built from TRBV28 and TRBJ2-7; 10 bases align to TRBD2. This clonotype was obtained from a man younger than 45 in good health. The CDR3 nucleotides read TGTGCCAGCTCCGGTAGCGGGAGGCCCAGGGTCTTCGAGCAGTACTTC. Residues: CASSGSGRPRVFEQYF.